This T cell receptor beta chain appears in the sequencing data of a study of shared clonotypes between healthy human individuals. Here immunoSEQ multiplex PCR was the method, and the copy in TCRdb shows in-frame clones only, minus some. The sample includes approximately 2,000,000 clones, roughly 92% of them seen just once. In regard to this clone: Its specificity is unknown. This CDR3 is also generated by other DNA sequences in the sample.

Free of recent acute infections or vaccinations, the donors were healthy HIV-negative adults. This CDR3 is 15 amino acids long. Per the germline V gene, CDR1 is KGHSH and CDR2 is LQKENI. V shed 3 bases and J 0 bases; nucleotides not matched to a gene: 2. General study findings and limits: Relative to memory subsets, naive subsets generally showed larger estimated richness.

The sequencing input was naive CD4+ T cells from PBMCs. Subset reported: CD45RA+ positively selected. This TCR derives from a man aged 18 to 30 in good health. Some clones in this sample may be carry-over from other donors' samples. The chain is built from TRBV18 and TRBJ2-3; 8 nucleotides line up with TRBD2. CDR3 nucleotides: TGTGCCAGCTCACCGTCTAGCGGGAGCACAGATACGCAGTATTTT. Translation gives CASSPSSGSTDTQYF.